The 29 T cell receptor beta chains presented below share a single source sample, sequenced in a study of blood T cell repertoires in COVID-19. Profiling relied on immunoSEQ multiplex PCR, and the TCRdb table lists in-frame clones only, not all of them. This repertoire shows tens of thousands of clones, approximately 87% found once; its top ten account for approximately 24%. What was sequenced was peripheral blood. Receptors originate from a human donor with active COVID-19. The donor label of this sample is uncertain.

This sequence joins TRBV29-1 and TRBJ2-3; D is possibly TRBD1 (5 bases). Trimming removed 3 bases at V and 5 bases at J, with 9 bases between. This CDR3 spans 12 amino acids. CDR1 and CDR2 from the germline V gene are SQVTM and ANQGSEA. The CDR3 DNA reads TGCAGCGTTGACAGGGATAGAGATACGCAGTATTTT. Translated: CSVDRDRDTQYF.

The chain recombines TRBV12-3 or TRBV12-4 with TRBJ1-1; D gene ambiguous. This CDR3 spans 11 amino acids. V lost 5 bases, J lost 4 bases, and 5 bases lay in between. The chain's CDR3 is CASSLITEAFF. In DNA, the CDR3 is TGTGCCAGCAGTCTAATCACTGAAGCTTTCTTT.

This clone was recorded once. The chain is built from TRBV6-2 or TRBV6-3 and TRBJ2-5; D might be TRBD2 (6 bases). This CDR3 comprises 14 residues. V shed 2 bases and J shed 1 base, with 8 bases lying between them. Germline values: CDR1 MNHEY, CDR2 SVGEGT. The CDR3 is CASSYGGSQETQYF. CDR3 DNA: TGTGCCAGCAGTTACGGGGGGTCCCAAGAGACCCAGTACTTC.

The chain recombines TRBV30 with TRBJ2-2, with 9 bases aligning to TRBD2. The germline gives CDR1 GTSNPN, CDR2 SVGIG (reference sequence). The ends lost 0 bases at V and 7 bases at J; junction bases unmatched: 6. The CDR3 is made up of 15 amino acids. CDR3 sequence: CAWSVAGGPVGELFF. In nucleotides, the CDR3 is TGTGCCTGGAGTGTGGCGGGGGGGCCGGTCGGGGAGCTGTTTTTT.

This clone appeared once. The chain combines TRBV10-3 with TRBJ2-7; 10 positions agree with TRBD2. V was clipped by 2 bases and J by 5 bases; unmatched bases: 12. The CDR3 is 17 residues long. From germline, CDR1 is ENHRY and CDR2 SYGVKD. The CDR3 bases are TGTGCCATCAGTGAGGACGTACGAGCGGGGGGGTCCAACGAGCAGTACTTC. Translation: CAISEDVRAGGSNEQYF.

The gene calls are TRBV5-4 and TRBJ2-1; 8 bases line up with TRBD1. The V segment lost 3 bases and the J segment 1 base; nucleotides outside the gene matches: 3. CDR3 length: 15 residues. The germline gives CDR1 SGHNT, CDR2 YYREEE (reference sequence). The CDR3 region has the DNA TGTGCCAGCAGCTGGGGGACAGGTTCCTACAATGAGCAGTTCTTC. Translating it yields CASSWGTGSYNEQFF.

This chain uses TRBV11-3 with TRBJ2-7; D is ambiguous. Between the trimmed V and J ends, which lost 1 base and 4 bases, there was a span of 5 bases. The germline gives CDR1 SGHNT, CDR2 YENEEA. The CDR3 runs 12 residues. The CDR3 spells CASSLVRYEQYF. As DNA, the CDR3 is TGTGCCAGCAGCTTAGTCCGTTACGAGCAGTACTTC.

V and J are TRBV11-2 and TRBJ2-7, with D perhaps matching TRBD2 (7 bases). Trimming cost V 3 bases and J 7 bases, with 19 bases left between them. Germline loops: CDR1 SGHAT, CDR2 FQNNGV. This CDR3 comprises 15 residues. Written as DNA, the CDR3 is TGTGCCAGCAGCTTGGGCAGTGGGGGGGCTTGGGAGCAGTACTTC. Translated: CASSLGSGGAWEQYF.

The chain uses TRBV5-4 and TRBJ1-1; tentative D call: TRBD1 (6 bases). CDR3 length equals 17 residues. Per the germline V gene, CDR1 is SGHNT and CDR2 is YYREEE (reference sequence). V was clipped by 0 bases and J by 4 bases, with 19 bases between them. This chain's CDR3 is CASSLAKSRGRVTEAFF. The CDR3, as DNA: TGTGCCAGCAGCTTGGCCAAGTCCAGGGGAAGGGTCACTGAAGCTTTCTTT.

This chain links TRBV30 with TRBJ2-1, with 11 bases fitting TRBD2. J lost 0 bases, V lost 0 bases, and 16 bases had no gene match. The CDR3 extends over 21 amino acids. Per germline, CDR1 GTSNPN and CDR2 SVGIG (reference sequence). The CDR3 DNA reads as TGTGCCTGGAGTGTAGCGAGGGGCACTAGCGGGGGCCGTAACTCCTACAATGAGCAGTTCTTC. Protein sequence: CAWSVARGTSGGRNSYNEQFF.

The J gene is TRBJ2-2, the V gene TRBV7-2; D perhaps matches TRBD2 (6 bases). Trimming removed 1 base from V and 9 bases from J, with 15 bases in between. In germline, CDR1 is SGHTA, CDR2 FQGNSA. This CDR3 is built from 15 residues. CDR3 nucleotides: TGTGCCAGCAGCTTAGAGGTGACTAGTCGTCGGGAGCTGTTTTTT. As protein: CASSLEVTSRRELFF.

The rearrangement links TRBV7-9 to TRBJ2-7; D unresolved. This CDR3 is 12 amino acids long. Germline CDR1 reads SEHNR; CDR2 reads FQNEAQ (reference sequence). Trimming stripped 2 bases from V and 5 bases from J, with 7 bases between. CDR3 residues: CASSLRQDEQYF. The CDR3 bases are TGTGCCAGCAGCTTACGTCAGGACGAGCAGTACTTC. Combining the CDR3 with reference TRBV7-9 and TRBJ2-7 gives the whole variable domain DTGVSQNPRHKITKRGQNVTFRCDPISEHNRLYWYRQTLGQGPEFLTYFQNEAQLEKSRLLSDRFSAERPKGSFSTLEIQRTEQGDSAMYLCASSLRQDEQYFGPGTRLTVT.

CDR3 sequence (DNA): TGTGCCAGCAGCTTTTCAGGGGGCAACACTGAAGCTTTCTTT. Residues: CASSFSGGNTEAFF. The chain has TRBV5-5 and TRBJ1-1, with 8 bases identical to TRBD1. CDR3 size: 14 residues. With 2 bases clipped from V and 2 bases from J, the junction kept 2 bases outside the gene matches. Germline assignment: CDR1 SGHKS and CDR2 YYEKEE (reference sequence).

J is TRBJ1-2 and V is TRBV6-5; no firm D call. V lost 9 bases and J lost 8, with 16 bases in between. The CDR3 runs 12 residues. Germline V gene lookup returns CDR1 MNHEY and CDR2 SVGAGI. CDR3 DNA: TGTGCCAGTGAACAGCGGCGGGGAGGCTACACCTTC. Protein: CASEQRRGGYTF.

This CDR3 is CASSQERASGRYEQYF. The DNA for the CDR3 is TGTGCCAGCAGCCAAGAAAGGGCTAGCGGGCGGTACGAGCAGTACTTC. The chain uses TRBV3-1 (or the pseudogene TRBV3-2) and TRBJ2-7; 8 nucleotides agree with TRBD2. The ends lost 0 bases at V and 4 bases at J; junction bases unmatched: 8. Germline lookup yields CDR1 LGHDT and CDR2 YNNKEL (reference sequence). The CDR3 extends over 16 amino acids.

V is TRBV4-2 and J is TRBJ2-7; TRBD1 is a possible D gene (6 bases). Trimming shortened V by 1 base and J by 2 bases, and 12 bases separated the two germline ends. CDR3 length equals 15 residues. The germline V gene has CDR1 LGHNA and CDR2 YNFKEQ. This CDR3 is CASSQGLGQTYEQYF. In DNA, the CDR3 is TGTGCCAGCAGCCAAGGGCTAGGACAGACCTACGAGCAGTACTTC.

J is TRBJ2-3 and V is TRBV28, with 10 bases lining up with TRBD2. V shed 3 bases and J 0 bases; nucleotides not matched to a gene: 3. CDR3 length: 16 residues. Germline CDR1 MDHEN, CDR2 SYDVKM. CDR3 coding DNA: TGTGCCAGCAGTTTCCGGACTAGCGGAAGCACAGATACGCAGTATTTT. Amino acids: CASSFRTSGSTDTQYF.

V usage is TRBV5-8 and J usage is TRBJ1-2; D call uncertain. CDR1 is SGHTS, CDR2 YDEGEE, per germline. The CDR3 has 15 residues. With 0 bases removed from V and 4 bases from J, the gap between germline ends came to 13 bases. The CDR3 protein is CASSLGRRIAYGYTF. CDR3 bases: TGTGCCAGCAGCTTGGGGCGGCGGATAGCCTATGGCTACACCTTC.

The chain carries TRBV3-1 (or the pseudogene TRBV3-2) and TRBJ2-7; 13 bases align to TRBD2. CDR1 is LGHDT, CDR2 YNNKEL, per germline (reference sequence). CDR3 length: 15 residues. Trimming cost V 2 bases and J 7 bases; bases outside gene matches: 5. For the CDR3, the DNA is TGTGCCAGCAGCCAAACTAGCGGGGGGGCCGGTGAGCAGTACTTC. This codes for CASSQTSGGAGEQYF.

In DNA form, the CDR3 reads TGTGCCAGCAGCTTAGTGGCAGGGACTGTTAACTATGGCTACACCTTC. This translates into CASSLVAGTVNYGYTF. The gene calls are TRBV7-6 and TRBJ1-2; D may be TRBD1 (5 bases). The length of the CDR3 is 16 residues. V was clipped by 1 base and J by 1 base, with 13 bases between them. Germline CDR1 reads SGHVS; CDR2 reads FNYEAQ.

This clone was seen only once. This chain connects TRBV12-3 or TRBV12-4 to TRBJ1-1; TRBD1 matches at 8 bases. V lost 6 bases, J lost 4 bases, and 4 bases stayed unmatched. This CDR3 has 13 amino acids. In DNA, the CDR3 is TGTGCCAGCAGGCCAGGGGGCGGCACTGAAGCTTTCTTT. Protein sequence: CASRPGGGTEAFF.

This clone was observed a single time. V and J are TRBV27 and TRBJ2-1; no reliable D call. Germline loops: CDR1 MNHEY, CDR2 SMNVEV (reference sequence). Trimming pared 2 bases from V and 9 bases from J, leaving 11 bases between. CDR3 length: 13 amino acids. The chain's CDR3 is CASSLKSWSEQFF. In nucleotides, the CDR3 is TGTGCCAGCAGTTTAAAGTCGTGGAGTGAGCAGTTCTTC.

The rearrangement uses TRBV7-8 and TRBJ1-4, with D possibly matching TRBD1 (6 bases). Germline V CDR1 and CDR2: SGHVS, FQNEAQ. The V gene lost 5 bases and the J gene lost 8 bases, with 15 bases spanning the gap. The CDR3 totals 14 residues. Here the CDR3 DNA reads TGTGCCAGCAGCCCGGACAGCAATATCGAAAAACTGTTTTTT. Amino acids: CASSPDSNIEKLFF. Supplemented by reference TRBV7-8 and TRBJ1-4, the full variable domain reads GAGVSQSPRYKVAKRGQDVALRCDPISGHVSLFWYQQALGQGPEFLTYFQNEAQLDKSGLPSDRFFAERPEGSVSTLKIQRTQQEDSAVYLCASSPDSNIEKLFFGSGTQLSVL.

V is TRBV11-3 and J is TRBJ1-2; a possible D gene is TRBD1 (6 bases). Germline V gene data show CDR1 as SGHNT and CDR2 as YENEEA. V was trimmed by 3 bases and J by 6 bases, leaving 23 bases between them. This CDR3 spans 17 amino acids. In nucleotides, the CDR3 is TGTGCCAGCAGCTTTCGTAACGCCGGGAACAGGGTCCATGGCTACACCTTC. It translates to CASSFRNAGNRVHGYTF.

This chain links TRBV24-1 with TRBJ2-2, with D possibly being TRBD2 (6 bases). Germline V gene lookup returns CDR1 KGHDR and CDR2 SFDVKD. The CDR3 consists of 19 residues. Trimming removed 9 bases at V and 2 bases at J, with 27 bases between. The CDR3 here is CATLSVPGSGTRNTGELFF. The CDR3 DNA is TGTGCCACCCTATCAGTCCCGGGTTCCGGGACTCGAAACACCGGGGAGCTGTTTTTT.

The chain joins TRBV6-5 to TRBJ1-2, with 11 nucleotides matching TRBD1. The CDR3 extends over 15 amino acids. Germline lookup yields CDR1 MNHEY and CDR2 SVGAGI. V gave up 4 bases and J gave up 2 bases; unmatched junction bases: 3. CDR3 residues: CASSSGTGGNYGYTF. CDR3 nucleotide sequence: TGTGCCAGCAGTTCCGGGACAGGGGGAAACTATGGCTACACCTTC.

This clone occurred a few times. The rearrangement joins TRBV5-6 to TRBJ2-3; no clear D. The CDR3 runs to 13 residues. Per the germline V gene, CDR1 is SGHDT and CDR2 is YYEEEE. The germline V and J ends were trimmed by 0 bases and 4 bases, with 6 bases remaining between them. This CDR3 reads CASSLGAADTQYF. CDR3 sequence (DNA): TGTGCCAGCAGCTTGGGGGCAGCAGATACGCAGTATTTT.

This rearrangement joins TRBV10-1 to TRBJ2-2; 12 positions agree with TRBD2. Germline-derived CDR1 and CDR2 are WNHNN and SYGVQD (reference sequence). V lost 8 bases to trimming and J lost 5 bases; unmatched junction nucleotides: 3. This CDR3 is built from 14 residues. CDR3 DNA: TGCGCCAGCTCGGGGACTAGCGGGACCGGGGAGCTGTTTTTT. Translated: CASSGTSGTGELFF.

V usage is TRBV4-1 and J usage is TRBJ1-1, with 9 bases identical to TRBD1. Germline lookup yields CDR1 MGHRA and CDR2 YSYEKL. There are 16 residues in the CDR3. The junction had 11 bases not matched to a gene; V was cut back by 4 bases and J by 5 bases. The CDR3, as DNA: TGCGCCAGCAGCCGAACTGACAGGGGGATCCGAACTGAAGCTTTCTTT. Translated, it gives CASSRTDRGIRTEAFF.